This T cell receptor beta chain was captured by sequencing in a study of blood T cell repertoires in COVID-19. Germline CDR1 reads KGHSH; CDR2 reads LQKENI. The CDR3 loop spans 13 amino acids. Trimming took off 3 bases at V and 3 bases at J, with 6 bases between the two ends. TCRdb keeps only in-frame clones here, not all; method: immunoSEQ multiplex PCR. The top ten hold 6.5% to 8.5% of the sample, which has fewer than 200,000 clones, under 85% seen once. V gene TRBV18 combines with J gene TRBJ1-5; D may be TRBD1 (5 bases). Material for sequencing was peripheral blood. The TCR was taken from a woman in her sixties or seventies with COVID-19, enrolled during active disease. CDR3 sequence: CASSPDNNQPQHF. The CDR3 DNA follows: TGTGCCAGCTCACCGGACAACAATCAGCCCCAGCATTTT.